This T cell receptor (beta chain) was found in a study of T cells in Graves' hyperthyroidism and ophthalmopathy. At the level of the study: The authors collected peripheral blood at initial diagnosis, before any treatment. Notes on the study in general: Peripheral blood also featured most of the thyroid clonotypes expanded above 0.001.

TCR beta CDR3 region amplification was performed from RNA transcripts. The HTBI primer set served for first-round RT-PCR of the TCR CDR3. TCRdb re-called the multiplex PCR reads through MiXCR, storing one row per CDR3 protein. The sample has more than 600,000 distinct CDR3 sequences, 16% seen once. This CDR3 spans 15 amino acids. Looked up from germline, CDR1 is MNHEY and CDR2 is SVGAGI. V lost 0 bases and J lost 6, with 11 bases in between. This clonotype was found a few times. The antigen remains unidentified. A lack of ophthalmopathy progression within 18 months defined stable Graves' hyperthyroidism. Lactation, pregnancy, other autoimmune disease or uncontrolled infection led to exclusion of patients.

The chain carries TRBV6-5 and TRBJ2-2; possibly TRBD1 for D (6 bases). The sample consisted of blood. The TCR was taken from a man between 18 and 35 years old with Graves' hyperthyroidism. CDR3 sequence reads: CASSYSSQGSGELFF. In DNA form, the CDR3 reads TGTGCCAGCAGTTACTCATCTCAGGGGTCCGGGGAGCTGTTTTTT.